This T cell receptor (beta chain) is drawn from a study of T cell responses to AZD1222 COVID-19 vaccine. The study's findings and limits: Donors in the cohort were predominantly white British and more often female, and clonal diversity was possibly underestimated.

Assay: immunoSEQ multiplex PCR; the TCRdb copy retains only in-frame clones and omits some. The sample lists approximately 180,000 clones, roughly 91% seen once, with under 1.1% in the top ten. About this clone: The antigen is not known.

Specimen: peripheral blood, collected 28 days after the second dose of the MenACWY control vaccine. This sequence originates from an adult who received the MenACWY meningococcal vaccine as a control.

In DNA form, the CDR3 reads TGTGCCAGCAGCAAAGAACCCTGGACAGGGAGCCTATACGAGCAGTACTTC. Its translation is CASSKEPWTGSLYEQYF. The J gene is TRBJ2-7, the V gene TRBV21-1; TRBD1 was called by the table and not checked on the DNA. TRBV21-1 is termed a pseudogene. The CDR3 consists of 17 residues.